The 15 T cell receptor beta chains reported below all come from one sample, sequenced in a study of naive and memory T cell subsets. These TCRs' antigens remain unknown. General study points: Especially in CD8 cells, naive repertoires contained a few larger clonotypes, possibly CD45RA-re-expressing memory cells.

Both TRBC1 and TRBC2 were covered by a beta constant-region primer of two equimolar oligonucleotides. Nested alpha and beta constant-region primers with the SP2 primer drove four PCR rounds on ligated cDNA. TCRdb itself ran the UMI-ligation and nested PCR reads through MiXCR, one entry per CDR3 protein. Of 90,000 to 120,000 distinct CDR3 sequences in the sample, approximately 15% were seen once. Source material: naive CD8+ T cells from blood. These TCRs come from a human donor in good health.

This clonotype was recorded at least ten times. The chain recombines TRBV11-2 with TRBJ2-3; D ambiguous. V was pared by 5 bases and J by 9 bases, with 18 bases between. The germline V gene encodes CDR1 SGHAT and CDR2 FQNNGV. The CDR3 has 14 amino acids. As DNA, the CDR3 is TGTGCCAGCAGCCCCGGAACCTTCCAGGAGACGCAGTATTTT. Amino acids: CASSPGTFQETQYF.

The rearrangement links TRBV20-1 to TRBJ2-2, with no clear D. Trimming took off 3 bases at V and 3 bases at J, with 2 bases between the two ends. The CDR3 sequence is 11 residues long. Per germline, CDR1 DFQATT and CDR2 SNEGSKA (reference sequence). In DNA form, the CDR3 reads TGCAGTGCTAGTTACACCGGGGAGCTGTTTTTT. This encodes CSASYTGELFF.

This clonotype appeared many times. The rearrangement joins TRBV5-6 to TRBJ2-7; D remains unclear. The germline gives CDR1 SGHDT, CDR2 YYEEEE. Trimming cost V 1 base and J 2 bases, with 7 bases left between them. This CDR3 is built from 13 residues. The CDR3 protein is CASSLQVPYEQYF. For the CDR3, the DNA is TGTGCCAGCAGCTTGCAGGTGCCCTACGAGCAGTACTTC.

The chain combines TRBV5-6 with TRBJ1-1; D gene unclear. The V gene lost 5 bases and the J gene lost 1 base, with 12 bases spanning the gap. The CDR3 contains 14 residues. Germline CDR1 and CDR2: SGHDT and YYEEEE. The CDR3 DNA sequence: TGTGCCAGCAGTTCCTCTGACCGGAACACTGAAGCTTTCTTT. Its protein product is CASSSSDRNTEAFF.

This clonotype was seen many times. V usage is TRBV30 and J usage is TRBJ2-7; 7 nucleotides line up with TRBD1. J was trimmed by 3 bases and V by 0 bases; bases with no gene match: 2. Per germline, CDR1 GTSNPN and CDR2 SVGIG (reference sequence). CDR3 length equals 13 residues. The CDR3 spells CAWSVGGDYEQYF. The CDR3 DNA is TGTGCCTGGAGTGTAGGGGGCGACTACGAGCAGTACTTC. The full variable domain, its missing parts supplied by reference TRBV30 and TRBJ2-7, is SQTIHQWPATLVQPVGSPLSLECTVEGTSNPNLYWYRQAAGRGLQLLFYSVGIGQISSEVPQNLSASRPQDRQFILSSKKLLLSDSGFYLCAWSVGGDYEQYFGPGTRLTVT.

The chain couples TRBV9 to TRBJ2-1; 13 nucleotides line up with TRBD2. The CDR3 is 18 residues long. Germline CDR1 is SGDLS and CDR2 is YYNGEE. V was clipped by 3 bases and J by 4 bases; unmatched bases: 10. CDR3 nucleotide sequence: TGTGCCAGCAGCGCAAGCGGGACTAGCGGGACAAAGTACAATGAGCAGTTCTTC. Its translation: CASSASGTSGTKYNEQFF.

The rearrangement links TRBV11-2 to TRBJ2-1, with a possible D match to TRBD2 (5 bases). The CDR3 covers 13 residues. Trimming removed 5 bases from V and 5 bases from J, with 10 bases in between. The germline V gene encodes CDR1 SGHAT and CDR2 FQNNGV. CDR3 sequence reads: CASSHGLDNEQFF. As DNA, the CDR3 is TGTGCCAGCAGCCATGGACTCGACAATGAGCAGTTCTTC.

The chain combines TRBV7-2 with TRBJ2-7; D is tentatively TRBD1 or TRBD2 (5 bases each). The CDR3 contains 15 residues. V lost 4 bases and J lost 6, with 19 bases in between. Germline lookup yields CDR1 SGHTA and CDR2 FQGNSA. The CDR3 DNA is TGTGCCAGCAGCTCCCGGGACGGTATTTTGTCCGAGCAGTACTTC. Its translation: CASSSRDGILSEQYF.

In its sample, this clonotype was seen a few times. The V call is TRBV9, the J call TRBJ2-7; D not resolved. V was pared by 0 bases and J by 2 bases, with 12 bases between. This CDR3 comprises 15 residues. CDR1 SGDLS and CDR2 YYNGEE come from the germline V gene. CDR3 region: CASSVGGDSPYEQYF. CDR3 bases: TGTGCCAGCAGCGTAGGGGGTGATTCCCCCTACGAGCAGTACTTC.

About this clonotype: This sequence may be a read error, since a much larger clone differs from it by one base. This sequence joins TRBV28 and TRBJ2-3; D is possibly TRBD2 (6 bases). The CDR3 sequence is 15 residues long. V lost 6 bases to trimming and J lost 0 bases, with 13 bases between them. From germline, CDR1 is MDHEN and CDR2 SYDVKM. In DNA form, the CDR3 reads TGTGCCAGCAGACCTGGGACTGACAGCACAGATACGCAGTATTTT. Translating gives CASRPGTDSTDTQYF.

At least ten counts were recorded for this clonotype. V and J are TRBV7-2 and TRBJ1-1; D is unclear. Trimming removed 2 bases from V and 0 bases from J, with 1 base in between. Germline V gives CDR1 SGHTA, CDR2 FQGNSA. CDR3 length equals 12 residues. CDR3 DNA sequence: TGTGCCAGCAGCTTACTGAACACTGAAGCTTTCTTT. Amino acids: CASSLLNTEAFF.

This clonotype was observed a handful of times. The chain combines TRBV5-1 with TRBJ2-1; the D is unclear. Trimming stripped 1 base from V and 4 bases from J, with 9 bases between. There are 14 residues in the CDR3. Germline CDR1 is SGHRS and CDR2 is YFSETQ. DNA of the CDR3: TGCGCCAGCAGCTTGTTGACTGAATACAATGAGCAGTTCTTC. It yields the protein CASSLLTEYNEQFF.

The chain recombines TRBV6-5 with TRBJ2-1; 7 nucleotides line up with TRBD2. The CDR3 length is 19 residues. V gave up 0 bases and J gave up 1 base; unmatched junction bases: 12. Germline V gene data show CDR1 as MNHEY and CDR2 as SVGAGI. CDR3 DNA sequence: TGTGCCAGCAGTTACTCCGGCAGGGCTAGCGGTATTTCCTACAATGAGCAGTTCTTC. Translated, it gives CASSYSGRASGISYNEQFF.

This clonotype was observed at least ten times. The chain is built from TRBV11-2 and TRBJ2-4; 9 bases are shared with TRBD1. Trimming took 5 bases from V and 6 from J; bases not matched to a gene: 5. The CDR3 consists of 14 residues. Germline V CDR1 and CDR2: SGHAT, FQNNGV. CDR3 nucleotides: TGTGCCAGCAGCCCAACGACAGGGGGAAACATTCAGTACTTC. Translation: CASSPTTGGNIQYF.

The table lists this clonotype with many counts. The chain combines TRBV3-1 with TRBJ1-5; TRBD1 might be the D (5 bases). Germline values: CDR1 LGHDT, CDR2 YNNKEL (reference sequence). This CDR3 is 21 amino acids long. Trimming cost V 1 base and J 0 bases, with 25 bases left between them. In DNA form, the CDR3 reads TGTGCCAGCAGCCAAGCCCGACAGAACCAAATTAGAGATTATAGCAATCAGCCCCAGCATTTT. It is translated as CASSQARQNQIRDYSNQPQHF.